The TCR beta chain under discussion was sequenced for a study of blood T cell repertoires in COVID-19. Study-wide background: From T cells, B-cell-depleted T cells, or PBMCs came the material, which was cDNA or gDNA.

Patients from Seattle were sampled longitudinally, starting during active infection. There are 16 residues in the CDR3. J gave up 3 bases and V 3 bases, and 6 bases lay outside the gene matches. The germline V gene has CDR1 LGHNA and CDR2 YSLEER. Original handling: How many nucleated cells were present was estimated from reference gene primer amplification. Profiled with immunoSEQ multiplex PCR; TCRdb holds only in-frame clones, not every one. V, J and clone size are taken as reported in that table, and D and trimming were inferred from the DNA itself. The repertoire consists of roughly 250,000 clones, with roughly four fifths occurring once and the leading ten covering around 16%.

The chain recombines TRBV4-3 with TRBJ2-1, with 9 bases identical to TRBD1. The sample consisted of peripheral blood. The source of this sequence is a person between 65 and 79 years old with COVID-19, enrolled during active disease. The CDR3, as DNA: TGCGCCAGCAGCCAGGAAGACAGGGGGTTCTACAATGAGCAGTTCTTC. It translates to CASSQEDRGFYNEQFF.